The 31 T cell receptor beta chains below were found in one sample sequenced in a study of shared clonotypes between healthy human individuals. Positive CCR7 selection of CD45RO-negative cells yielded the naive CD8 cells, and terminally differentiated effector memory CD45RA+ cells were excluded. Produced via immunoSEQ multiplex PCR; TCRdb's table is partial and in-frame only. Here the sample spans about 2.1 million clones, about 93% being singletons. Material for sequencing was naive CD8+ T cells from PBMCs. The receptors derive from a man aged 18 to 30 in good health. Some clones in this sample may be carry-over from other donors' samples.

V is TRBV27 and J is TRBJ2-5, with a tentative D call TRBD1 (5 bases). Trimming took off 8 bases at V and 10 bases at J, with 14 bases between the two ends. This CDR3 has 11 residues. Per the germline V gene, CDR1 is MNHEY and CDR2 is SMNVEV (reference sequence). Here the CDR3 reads CASGAFADQYF. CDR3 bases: TGTGCCAGCGGGGCGTTTGCAGACCAGTACTTC.

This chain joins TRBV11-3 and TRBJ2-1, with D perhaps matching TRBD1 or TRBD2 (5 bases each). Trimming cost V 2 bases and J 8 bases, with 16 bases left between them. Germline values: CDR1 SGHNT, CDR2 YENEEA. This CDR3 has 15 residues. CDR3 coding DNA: TGTGCCAGCAGCTTAAAGGGGACCGTGGGAGATGAGCAGTTCTTC. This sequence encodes CASSLKGTVGDEQFF.

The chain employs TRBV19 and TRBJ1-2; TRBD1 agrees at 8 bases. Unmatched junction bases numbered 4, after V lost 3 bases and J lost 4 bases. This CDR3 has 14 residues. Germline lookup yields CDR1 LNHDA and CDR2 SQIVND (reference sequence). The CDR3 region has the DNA TGTGCCAGTAGTATTAGGGACAGGACCTATGGCTACACCTTC. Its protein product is CASSIRDRTYGYTF.

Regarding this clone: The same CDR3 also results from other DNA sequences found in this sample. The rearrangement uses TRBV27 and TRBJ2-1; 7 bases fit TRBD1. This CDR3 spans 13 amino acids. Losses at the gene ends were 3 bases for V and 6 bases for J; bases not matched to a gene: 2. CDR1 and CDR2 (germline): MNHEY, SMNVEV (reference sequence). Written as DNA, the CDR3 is TGTGCCAGCAGTTTTTACAGGGGCAATGAGCAGTTCTTC. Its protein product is CASSFYRGNEQFF.

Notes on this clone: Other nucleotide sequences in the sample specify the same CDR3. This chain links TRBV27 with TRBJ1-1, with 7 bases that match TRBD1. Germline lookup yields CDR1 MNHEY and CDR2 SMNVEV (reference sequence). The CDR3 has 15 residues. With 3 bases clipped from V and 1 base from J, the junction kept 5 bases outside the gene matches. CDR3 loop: CASSLTGFGNTEAFF. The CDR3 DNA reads TGTGCCAGCAGTTTGACAGGGTTCGGGAACACTGAAGCTTTCTTT.

CDR3 region: CASSFWGGSTDTQYF. In nucleotides, the CDR3 is TGTGCCAGCAGCTTTTGGGGGGGTAGCACAGATACGCAGTATTTT. The chain combines TRBV5-6 with TRBJ2-3; TRBD2 matches 7 bases. Per germline, CDR1 SGHDT and CDR2 YYEEEE. The J segment lost 0 bases and the V segment lost 2 bases, leaving 3 bases of the junction unmatched. The CDR3 has 15 residues.

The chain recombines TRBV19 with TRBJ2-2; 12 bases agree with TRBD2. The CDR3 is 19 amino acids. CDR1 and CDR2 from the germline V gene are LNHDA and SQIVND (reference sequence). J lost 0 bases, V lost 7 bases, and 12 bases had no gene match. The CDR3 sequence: CASTDRYRLAGANTGELFF. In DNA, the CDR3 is TGTGCCAGTACCGACAGGTACCGACTAGCGGGAGCGAACACCGGGGAGCTGTTTTTT. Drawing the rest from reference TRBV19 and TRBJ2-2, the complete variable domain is DGGITQSPKYLFRKEGQNVTLSCEQNLNHDAMYWYRQDPGQGLRLIYYSQIVNDFQKGDIAEGYSVSREKKESFPLTVTSAQKNPTAFYLCASTDRYRLAGANTGELFFGEGSRLTVL.

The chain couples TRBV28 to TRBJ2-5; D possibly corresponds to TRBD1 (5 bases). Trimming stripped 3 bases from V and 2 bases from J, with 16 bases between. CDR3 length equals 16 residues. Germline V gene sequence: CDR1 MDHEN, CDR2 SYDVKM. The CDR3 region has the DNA TGTGCCAGCAGTTTTCCTGCCAGGGCAATTCAAGAGACCCAGTACTTC. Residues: CASSFPARAIQETQYF.

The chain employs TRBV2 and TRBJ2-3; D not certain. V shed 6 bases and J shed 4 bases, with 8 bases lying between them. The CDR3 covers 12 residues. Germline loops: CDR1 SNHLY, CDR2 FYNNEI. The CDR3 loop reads CASRGRPDTQYF. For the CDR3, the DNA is TGTGCCAGCAGGGGCAGGCCAGATACGCAGTATTTT. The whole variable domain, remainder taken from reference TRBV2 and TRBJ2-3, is EPEVTQTPSHQVTQMGQEVILRCVPISNHLYFYWYRQILGQKVEFLVSFYNNEISEKSEIFDDQFSVERPDGSNFTLKIRSTKLEDSAMYFCASRGRPDTQYFGPGTRLTVL.

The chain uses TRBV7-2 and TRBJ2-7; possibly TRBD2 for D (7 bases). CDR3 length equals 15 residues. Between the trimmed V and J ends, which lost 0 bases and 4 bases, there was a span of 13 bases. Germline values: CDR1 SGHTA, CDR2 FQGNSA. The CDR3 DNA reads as TGTGCCAGCAGCTTAGCGGGAGGGGGGTTGTACGAGCAGTACTTC. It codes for CASSLAGGGLYEQYF.

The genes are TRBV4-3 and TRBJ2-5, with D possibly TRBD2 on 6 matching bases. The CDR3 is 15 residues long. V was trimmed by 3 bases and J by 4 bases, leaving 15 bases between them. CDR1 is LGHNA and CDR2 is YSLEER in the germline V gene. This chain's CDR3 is CASSHGMEGLETQYF. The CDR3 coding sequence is TGCGCCAGCAGCCACGGAATGGAGGGACTAGAGACCCAGTACTTC.

The CDR3 loop reads CASSLSSENSYEQYF. CDR3 sequence (DNA): TGTGCCAGCAGCCTAAGCAGTGAAAACTCCTACGAGCAGTACTTC. The V call is TRBV13, the J call TRBJ2-7, with unresolved D. The germline V gene has CDR1 PRHDT and CDR2 FYEKMQ (reference sequence). This CDR3 is 15 amino acids long. Trimming stripped 5 bases from V and 0 bases from J, with 14 bases between.

CDR3 loop: CASSEASGLPYNEQFF. In DNA form, the CDR3 reads TGTGCCAGCAGTGAGGCTAGCGGGCTCCCCTACAATGAGCAGTTCTTC. The chain employs TRBV6-4 and TRBJ2-1, with 8 positions matching TRBD2. The germline V gene has CDR1 MRHNA and CDR2 SNTAGT. The CDR3 consists of 16 residues. V was pared by 3 bases and J by 2 bases, with 6 bases of the junction left unmatched.

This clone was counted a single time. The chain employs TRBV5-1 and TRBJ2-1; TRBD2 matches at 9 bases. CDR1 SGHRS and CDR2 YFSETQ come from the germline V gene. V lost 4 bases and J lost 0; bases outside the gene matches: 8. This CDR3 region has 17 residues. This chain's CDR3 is CASSRSPSGISYNEQFF. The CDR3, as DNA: TGCGCCAGCAGCCGGAGCCCTAGCGGGATCTCCTACAATGAGCAGTTCTTC.

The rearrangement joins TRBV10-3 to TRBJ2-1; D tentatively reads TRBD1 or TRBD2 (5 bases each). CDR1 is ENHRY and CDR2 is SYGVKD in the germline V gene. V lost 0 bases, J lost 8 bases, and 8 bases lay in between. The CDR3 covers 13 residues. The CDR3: CAISESGVDEQFF. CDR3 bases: TGTGCCATCAGTGAGTCGGGGGTGGATGAGCAGTTCTTC.

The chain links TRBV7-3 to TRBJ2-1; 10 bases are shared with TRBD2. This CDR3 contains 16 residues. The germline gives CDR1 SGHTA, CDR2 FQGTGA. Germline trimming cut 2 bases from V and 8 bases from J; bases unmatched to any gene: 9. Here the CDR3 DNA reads TGTGCCAGCAGCTTAGGCCCAGTAGCGGGAGGTCATGAGCAGTTCTTC. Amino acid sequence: CASSLGPVAGGHEQFF.

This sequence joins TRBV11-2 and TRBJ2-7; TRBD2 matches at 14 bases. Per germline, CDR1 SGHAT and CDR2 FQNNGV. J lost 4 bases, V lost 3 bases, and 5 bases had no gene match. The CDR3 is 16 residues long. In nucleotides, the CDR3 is TGTGCCAGCAGCTTGAAGGGACTAGCGGGAGAATACGAGCAGTACTTC. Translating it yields CASSLKGLAGEYEQYF.

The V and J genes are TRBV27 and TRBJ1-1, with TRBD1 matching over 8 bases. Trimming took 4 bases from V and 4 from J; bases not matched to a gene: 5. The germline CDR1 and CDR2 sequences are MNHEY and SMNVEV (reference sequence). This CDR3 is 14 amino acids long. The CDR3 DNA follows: TGTGCCAGCAGTTACAGGACAGGGTCCACTGAAGCTTTCTTT. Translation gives CASSYRTGSTEAFF.

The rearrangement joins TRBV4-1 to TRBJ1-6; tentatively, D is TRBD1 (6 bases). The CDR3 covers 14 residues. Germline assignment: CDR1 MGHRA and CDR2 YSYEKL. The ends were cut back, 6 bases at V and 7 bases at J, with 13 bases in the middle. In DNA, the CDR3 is TGCGCCAGCAGGTACCGGGACACAAATTCACCCCTCCACTTT. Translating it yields CASRYRDTNSPLHF.

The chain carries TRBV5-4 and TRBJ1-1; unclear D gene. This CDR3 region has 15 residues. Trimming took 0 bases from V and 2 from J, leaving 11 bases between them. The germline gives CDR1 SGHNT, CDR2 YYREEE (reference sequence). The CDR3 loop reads CASSLVSGRNTEAFF. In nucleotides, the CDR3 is TGTGCCAGCAGCTTGGTATCGGGCAGAAACACTGAAGCTTTCTTT.

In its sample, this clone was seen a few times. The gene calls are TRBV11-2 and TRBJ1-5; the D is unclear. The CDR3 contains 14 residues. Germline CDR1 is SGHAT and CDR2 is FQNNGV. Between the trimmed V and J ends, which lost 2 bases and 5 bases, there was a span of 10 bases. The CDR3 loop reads CASSLNSQYQPQHF. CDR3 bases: TGTGCCAGCAGCTTAAACAGCCAATATCAGCCCCAGCATTTT.

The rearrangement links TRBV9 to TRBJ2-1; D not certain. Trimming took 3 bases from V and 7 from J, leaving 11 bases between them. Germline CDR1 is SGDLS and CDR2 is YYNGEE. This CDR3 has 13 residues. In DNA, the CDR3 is TGTGCCAGCAGCGCTATGGTGGGGAATGAGCAGTTCTTC. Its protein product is CASSAMVGNEQFF.

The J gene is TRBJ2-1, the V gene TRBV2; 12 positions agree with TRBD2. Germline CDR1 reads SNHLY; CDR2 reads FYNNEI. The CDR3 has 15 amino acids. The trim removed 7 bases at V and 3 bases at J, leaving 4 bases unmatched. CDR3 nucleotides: TGTGCCAGCACAACACTAGCGGGAGGCTACAATGAGCAGTTCTTC. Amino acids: CASTTLAGGYNEQFF.

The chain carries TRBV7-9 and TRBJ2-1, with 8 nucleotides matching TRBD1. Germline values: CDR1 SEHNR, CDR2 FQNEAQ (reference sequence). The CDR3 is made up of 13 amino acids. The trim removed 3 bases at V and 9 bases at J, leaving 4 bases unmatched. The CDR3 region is CASSFQGAGEQFF. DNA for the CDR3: TGTGCCAGCAGCTTCCAGGGGGCTGGTGAGCAGTTCTTC.

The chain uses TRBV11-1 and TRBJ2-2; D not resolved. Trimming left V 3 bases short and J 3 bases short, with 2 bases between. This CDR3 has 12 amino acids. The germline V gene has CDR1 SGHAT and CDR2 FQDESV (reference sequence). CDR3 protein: CASSLDTGELFF. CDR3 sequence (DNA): TGTGCCAGCAGCTTGGACACCGGGGAGCTGTTTTTT. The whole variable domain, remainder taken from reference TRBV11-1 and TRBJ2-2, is EAEVAQSPRYKITEKSQAVAFWCDPISGHATLYWYRQILGQGPELLVQFQDESVVDDSQLPKDRFSAERLKGVDSTLKIQPAELGDSAMYLCASSLDTGELFFGEGSRLTVL.

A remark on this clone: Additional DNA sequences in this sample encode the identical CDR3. The CDR3 nucleotides are TGTGCCAGCAGCTTAGAGGGCAGCAATCAGCCCCAGCATTTT. The encoded protein is CASSLEGSNQPQHF. V gene TRBV7-9 combines with J gene TRBJ1-5, with D unresolved. The germline V and J ends were trimmed by 1 base and 1 base, with 5 bases remaining between them. The CDR3 has 14 residues. CDR1 SEHNR and CDR2 FQNEAQ come from the germline V gene (reference sequence).

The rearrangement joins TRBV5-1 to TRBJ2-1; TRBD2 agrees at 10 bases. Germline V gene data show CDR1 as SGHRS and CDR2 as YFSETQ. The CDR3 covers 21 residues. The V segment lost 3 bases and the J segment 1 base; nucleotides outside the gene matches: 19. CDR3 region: CASSSVATGTSVTESYNEQFF. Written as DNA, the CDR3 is TGCGCCAGCAGCTCGGTCGCAACCGGGACTAGCGTTACGGAATCCTACAATGAGCAGTTCTTC.

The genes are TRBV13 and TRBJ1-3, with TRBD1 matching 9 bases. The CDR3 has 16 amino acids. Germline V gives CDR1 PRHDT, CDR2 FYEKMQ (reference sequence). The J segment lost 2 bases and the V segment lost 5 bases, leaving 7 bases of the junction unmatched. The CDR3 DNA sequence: TGTGCCAGCAGCGGCCGGACAGGGGAAGCTGGAAACACCATATATTTT. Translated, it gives CASSGRTGEAGNTIYF. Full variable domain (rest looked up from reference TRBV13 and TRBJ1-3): AAGVIQSPRHLIKEKRETATLKCYPIPRHDTVYWYQQGPGQDPQFLISFYEKMQSDKGSIPDRFSAQQFSDYHSELNMSSLELGDSALYFCASSGRTGEAGNTIYFGEGSWLTVV.

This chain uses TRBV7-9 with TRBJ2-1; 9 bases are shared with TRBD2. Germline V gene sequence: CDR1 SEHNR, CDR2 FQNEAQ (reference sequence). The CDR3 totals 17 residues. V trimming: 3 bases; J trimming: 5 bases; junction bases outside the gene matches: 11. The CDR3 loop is CASSLDIPGLADNEQFF. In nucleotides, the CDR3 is TGTGCCAGCAGCTTGGACATACCGGGACTAGCCGACAATGAGCAGTTCTTC.

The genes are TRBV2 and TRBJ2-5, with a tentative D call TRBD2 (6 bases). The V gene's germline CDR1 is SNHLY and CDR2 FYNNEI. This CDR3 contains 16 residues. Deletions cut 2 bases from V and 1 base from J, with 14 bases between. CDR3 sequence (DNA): TGTGCCAGCAGTGAATGGAGGGCTAGCGCCCAAGAGACCCAGTACTTC. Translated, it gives CASSEWRASAQETQYF. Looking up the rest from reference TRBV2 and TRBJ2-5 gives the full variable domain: EPEVTQTPSHQVTQMGQEVILRCVPISNHLYFYWYRQILGQKVEFLVSFYNNEISEKSEIFDDQFSVERPDGSNFTLKIRSTKLEDSAMYFCASSEWRASAQETQYFGPGTRLLVL.

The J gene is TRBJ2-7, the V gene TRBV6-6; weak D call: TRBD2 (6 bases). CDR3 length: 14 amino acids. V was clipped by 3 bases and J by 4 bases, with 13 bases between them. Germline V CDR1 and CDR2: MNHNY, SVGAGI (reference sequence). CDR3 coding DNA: TGTGCCAGCAGTTATTTCAGGGAGGCTTACGAGCAGTACTTC. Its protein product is CASSYFREAYEQYF.